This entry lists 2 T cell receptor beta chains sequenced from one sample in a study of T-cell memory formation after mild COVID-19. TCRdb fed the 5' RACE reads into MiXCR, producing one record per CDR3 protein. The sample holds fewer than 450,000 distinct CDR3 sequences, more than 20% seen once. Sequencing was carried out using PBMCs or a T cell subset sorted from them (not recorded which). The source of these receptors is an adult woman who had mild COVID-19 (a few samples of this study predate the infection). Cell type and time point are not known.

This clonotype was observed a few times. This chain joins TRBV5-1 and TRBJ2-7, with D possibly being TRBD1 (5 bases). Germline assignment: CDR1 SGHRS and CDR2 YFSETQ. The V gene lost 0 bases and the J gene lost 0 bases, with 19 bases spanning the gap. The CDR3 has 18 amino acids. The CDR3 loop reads CASSLGPQGKGSSYEQYF. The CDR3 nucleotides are TGCGCCAGCAGCTTGGGCCCGCAGGGTAAAGGATCCTCCTACGAGCAGTACTTC.

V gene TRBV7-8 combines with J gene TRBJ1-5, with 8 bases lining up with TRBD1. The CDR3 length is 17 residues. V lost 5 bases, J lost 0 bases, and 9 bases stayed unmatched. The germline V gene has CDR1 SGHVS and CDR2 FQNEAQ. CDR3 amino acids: CASSAGTGVYSNQPQHF. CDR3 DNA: TGTGCCAGCAGCGCTGGGACAGGAGTATATAGCAATCAGCCCCAGCATTTT.